Below are 10 T cell receptor beta chains sequenced from a single sample in a study of T cell changes during pregnancy in multiple sclerosis. Assay: immunoSEQ multiplex PCR; the TCRdb copy retains only in-frame clones and omits some. The top ten clones hold 4% to 4.5% of a sample with about 34,000 clones, approximately 90% of them seen once. This material consisted of peripheral blood, taken in the second trimester of pregnancy. These receptors originate from a female donor in good health, enrolled as a control in a pregnancy study.

V usage is TRBV7-7 and J usage is TRBJ2-5, with 10 bases lining up with TRBD2. Losses at the gene ends were 1 base for V and 4 bases for J; bases not matched to a gene: 12. Germline loops: CDR1 SSHAT, CDR2 FNYEAQ (reference sequence). The CDR3 covers 18 residues. The CDR3 region is CASSLVLAGEPGGETQYF. CDR3 DNA sequence: TGTGCCAGCAGCTTAGTCCTAGCGGGGGAGCCCGGGGGAGAGACCCAGTACTTC.

The chain combines TRBV9 with TRBJ2-1, with TRBD2 matching over 12 bases. Germline CDR1 and CDR2: SGDLS and YYNGEE. Trimming at V came to 4 bases and at J to 5 bases, leaving 7 bases not matched to a gene. The CDR3 sequence is 16 residues long. Here the CDR3 DNA reads TGTGCCAGCAGCTCCCTAGCGGGGGGGCCCAACAATGAGCAGTTCTTC. It codes for CASSSLAGGPNNEQFF.

The chain is built from TRBV6-1 and TRBJ2-7, with D perhaps matching TRBD2 (7 bases). V lost 7 bases to trimming and J lost 6 bases, with 22 bases between them. The CDR3 spans 15 residues. Germline CDR1 and CDR2: MNHNS and SASEGT. The CDR3 spells CASITMAGAGSEQYF. The CDR3 bases are TGTGCCAGCATTACGATGGCGGGGGCCGGCAGCGAGCAGTACTTC.

This clone was observed once. This chain uses TRBV27 with TRBJ1-2, with 7 bases fitting TRBD1. CDR1 is MNHEY, CDR2 SMNVEV, per germline (reference sequence). This CDR3 has 15 residues. The trim removed 2 bases at V and 8 bases at J, leaving 11 bases unmatched. This CDR3 reads CASSLGGTAGEGYTF. Here the CDR3 DNA reads TGTGCCAGCAGTTTAGGGGGGACAGCCGGGGAGGGCTACACCTTC.

The CDR3 protein is CASSEPRGDTQYF. The CDR3, as DNA: TGTGCCAGCAGTGAACCGCGGGGAGATACGCAGTATTTT. The gene calls are TRBV2 and TRBJ2-3; possible D gene TRBD2, 6 bases. Trimming left V 2 bases short and J 5 bases short, with 8 bases between. Germline loops: CDR1 SNHLY, CDR2 FYNNEI. The CDR3 loop spans 13 amino acids.

V and J are TRBV2 and TRBJ2-7; a weak D match, TRBD1 (6 bases). The length of the CDR3 is 15 residues. Trimming stripped 7 bases from V and 0 bases from J, with 16 bases between. Germline CDR1 and CDR2: SNHLY and FYNNEI. This CDR3 is CASIRGQYLSYEQYF. CDR3 DNA sequence: TGTGCCAGCATTCGTGGACAGTATCTCTCCTACGAGCAGTACTTC.

This chain connects TRBV5-5 to TRBJ2-2, with D maybe TRBD2 (6 bases). Germline loops: CDR1 SGHKS, CDR2 YYEKEE (reference sequence). CDR3 length: 18 residues. The germline V and J ends were trimmed by 5 bases and 2 bases, with 22 bases remaining between them. For the CDR3, the DNA is TGTGCCAGCAGTTCAGAACTCCCGGGACTGCTAAACACCGGGGAGCTGTTTTTT. Translation: CASSSELPGLLNTGELFF.

The chain has TRBV29-1 and TRBJ2-7; tentatively, D is TRBD2 (6 bases). Germline-derived CDR1 and CDR2 are SQVTM and ANQGSEA. The CDR3 runs to 11 residues. V lost 8 bases to trimming and J lost 5 bases, with 13 bases between them. CDR3 amino acids: CSSQSGDEQYF. DNA of the CDR3: TGCAGCTCCCAGTCGGGGGACGAGCAGTACTTC.

The chain couples TRBV6-5 to TRBJ1-6; 7 positions agree with TRBD1. Germline V CDR1 and CDR2: MNHEY, SVGAGI. Trimming at V came to 6 bases and at J to 9 bases, leaving 11 bases not matched to a gene. The length of the CDR3 is 15 residues. This CDR3 is CASSRQGHGGSPLHF. In nucleotides, the CDR3 is TGTGCCAGCAGCCGACAGGGCCACGGTGGTTCACCCCTCCACTTT.

This clone turned up a few times. V and J are TRBV6-4 and TRBJ2-4; 12 bases are a match to TRBD2. With V trimmed by 3 bases and J by 8 bases, 8 bases remained unmatched. The CDR3 extends over 16 amino acids. Looked up from germline, CDR1 is MRHNA and CDR2 is SNTAGT. CDR3 protein: CASSETSGGSVDIQYF. The CDR3, as DNA: TGTGCCAGCAGTGAGACTAGCGGGGGTAGTGTGGACATTCAGTACTTC.